Below, 12 T cell receptor beta chains from the same sample are listed, as sequenced in a study of blood T cell repertoires in COVID-19. Clones were read by immunoSEQ multiplex PCR, and TCRdb kept only the in-frame ones, dropping some. The data contain a few hundred thousand clones, approximately 80% of them seen just once; the ten biggest clones take up more than 0.85%. Sequencing was performed on peripheral blood. The receptors stem from a human donor with acute or convalescent COVID-19. The donor label of this sample is uncertain.

Remarks on this clone: The identical CDR3 is also encoded by other nucleotide sequences in the sample. The gene calls are TRBV3-1 (or the pseudogene TRBV3-2) and TRBJ1-1, with 7 bases lining up with TRBD1. This CDR3 spans 15 amino acids. Germline-derived CDR1 and CDR2 are LGHDT and YNNKEL (reference sequence). The V gene end was trimmed by 6 bases and the J gene end by 0 bases; junction bases not matched to a gene: 7. CDR3 in amino acids: CASSPWDSMNTEAFF. Here the CDR3 DNA reads TGTGCCAGCAGTCCCTGGGACAGTATGAACACTGAAGCTTTCTTT.

This rearrangement joins TRBV7-6 to TRBJ2-1, with 9 bases matching TRBD2. V shed 5 bases and J 7 bases; nucleotides not matched to a gene: 15. This CDR3 is 17 amino acids long. From germline, CDR1 is SGHVS and CDR2 FNYEAQ. The CDR3: CASSPRPAGGLGNEQFF. Written as DNA, the CDR3 is TGTGCCAGCAGCCCAAGACCAGCGGGAGGCTTGGGGAATGAGCAGTTCTTC.

This clone has just one count. One junction end disagrees with the germline gene, perhaps due to a read error. The rearrangement uses TRBV6-1 and TRBJ2-3, with 9 positions matching TRBD2. The CDR3 consists of 13 residues. In germline, CDR1 is MNHNS, CDR2 SASEGT. In DNA form, the CDR3 reads TGTGCCAGCAGTGAACAGGAGCGGGGGGCCCCAACCTTT. Translation gives CASSEQERGAPTF.

The chain is built from TRBV28 and TRBJ1-4; 8 bases match TRBD1. The CDR3 length is 15 residues. Per the germline V gene, CDR1 is MDHEN and CDR2 is SYDVKM. The V and J ends lost 4 bases and 6 bases, in that order; junction bases with no gene match: 7. CDR3 protein: CASSSGGQGYEKLFF. In DNA, the CDR3 is TGTGCCAGCAGTTCGGGAGGACAGGGATATGAAAAACTGTTTTTT.

On this clone itself: Within the sample, other DNA sequences also encode this same CDR3. This rearrangement joins TRBV5-1 to TRBJ2-3; TRBD2 might be the D (6 bases). V lost 5 bases and J 4 bases, leaving 14 bases between the germline ends. The CDR3 consists of 14 residues. Germline V gene sequence: CDR1 SGHRS, CDR2 YFSETQ. This CDR3 is CASSLGGVADTQYF. The CDR3 bases are TGCGCCAGCAGTCTGGGAGGTGTAGCAGATACGCAGTATTTT.

The gene calls are TRBV9 and TRBJ2-3; no reliable D call. The CDR3 sequence is 15 residues long. Germline loops: CDR1 SGDLS, CDR2 YYNGEE. Trimming shortened V by 4 bases and J by 6 bases, and 18 bases separated the two germline ends. The CDR3 loop is CASSKPLFGGDTQYF. The CDR3 DNA is TGTGCCAGCAGCAAACCCTTATTTGGCGGCGATACGCAGTATTTT.

The V call is TRBV3-1 (or the pseudogene TRBV3-2), the J call TRBJ1-6, with 9 bases identical to TRBD1. Germline CDR1 is LGHDT and CDR2 is YNNKEL (reference sequence). The V segment lost 3 bases and the J segment 9 bases; nucleotides outside the gene matches: 6. This CDR3 spans 15 amino acids. CDR3 DNA sequence: TGTGCCAGCAGCCAGAAACAGGGGGCTCGTTCACCCCTCCACTTT. Translation gives CASSQKQGARSPLHF.

This clone was counted a few times. The chain carries TRBV6-2 or TRBV6-3 and TRBJ2-5; the D is unclear. The V end lost 2 bases, the J end lost 2 bases, and 6 bases lay between the germline ends. Germline-derived CDR1 and CDR2 are MNHEY and SVGEGT. The CDR3 is made up of 13 amino acids. CDR3 residues: CASSYRRQETQYF. The CDR3 nucleotides are TGTGCCAGCAGTTACCGTCGTCAAGAGACCCAGTACTTC.

This chain links TRBV3-1 (or the pseudogene TRBV3-2) with TRBJ1-3, with D perhaps matching TRBD1 (6 bases). The V gene's germline CDR1 is LGHDT and CDR2 YNNKEL (reference sequence). V lost 1 base and J 4 bases, leaving 8 bases between the germline ends. The CDR3 sequence is 14 residues long. The CDR3 region has the DNA TGTGCCAGCAGCCAAGGGACAGCAGGAAACACCATATATTTT. Its translation is CASSQGTAGNTIYF.

The genes are TRBV5-5 and TRBJ1-6; D unresolved. This CDR3 spans 15 amino acids. Germline V gene lookup returns CDR1 SGHKS and CDR2 YYEKEE (reference sequence). V dropped 0 bases and J dropped 9 bases, with 13 bases sitting between them. CDR3 sequence (DNA): TGTGCCAGCAGCTTGGTGGGCAGGAACTTTTCACCCCTCCACTTT. Amino acid sequence: CASSLVGRNFSPLHF.

This chain uses TRBV6-5 with TRBJ2-7, with D unresolved. CDR1 is MNHEY, CDR2 SVGAGI, per germline. V was clipped by 8 bases and J by 2 bases, with 19 bases between them. The CDR3 totals 15 residues. The CDR3 DNA sequence: TGTGCCAGCGCGCTGTCAAGGAACGGAGCCTACGAGCAGTACTTC. Translation gives CASALSRNGAYEQYF.

The chain is built from TRBV3-1 (or the pseudogene TRBV3-2) and TRBJ2-2; the D is unclear. Germline values: CDR1 LGHDT, CDR2 YNNKEL (reference sequence). The V end lost 4 bases, the J end lost 4 bases, and 7 bases lay between the germline ends. The CDR3 sequence is 13 residues long. CDR3 bases: TGTGCCAGCAGCCCCCGCGCCACCGGGGAGCTGTTTTTT. Translation gives CASSPRATGELFF.